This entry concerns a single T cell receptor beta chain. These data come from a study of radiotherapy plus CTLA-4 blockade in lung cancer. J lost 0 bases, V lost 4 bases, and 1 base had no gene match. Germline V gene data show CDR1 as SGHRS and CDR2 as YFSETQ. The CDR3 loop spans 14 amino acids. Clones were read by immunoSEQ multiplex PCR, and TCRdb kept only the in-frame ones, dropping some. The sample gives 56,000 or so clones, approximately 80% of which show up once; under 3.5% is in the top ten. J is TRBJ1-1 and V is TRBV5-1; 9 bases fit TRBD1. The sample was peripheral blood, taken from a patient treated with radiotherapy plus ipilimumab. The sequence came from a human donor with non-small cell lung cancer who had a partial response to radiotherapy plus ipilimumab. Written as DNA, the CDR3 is TGCGCCAGCAGCAGGGACAGGGTGAACACTGAAGCTTTCTTT. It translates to CASSRDRVNTEAFF.